A selection of T cell receptor beta chains follows, all from one sample in a study of CD8 T cells in ankylosing spondylitis. TCRdb passed the 5' RACE reads through MiXCR, listing each CDR3 protein once. The data show 250,000 to 350,000 distinct CDR3 sequences, around 20% seen once. Source material: blood, either unsorted or a sorted T cell fraction (not recorded which). The receptors come from a male donor with ankylosing spondylitis or in good health (not recorded which). The CDR3 runs from the conserved cysteine through the conserved F or W. D genes are given only for firm matches. Only some rows state a clone size, as once, few, many or a class for expanded clones.

D	V	size	J	CDR3	DNA
-	TRBV20-1	once	TRBJ2-1	CSAGGAYNEQFF	TGCAGTGCTGGCGGGGCCTACAATGAGCAGTTCTTC
TRBD1	TRBV5-1	-	TRBJ1-5	CASSPETGNNQPQHF	TGCGCCAGCAGCCCTGAGACAGGGAACAATCAGCCCCAGCATTTT
-	TRBV12-3/TRBV12-4	many	TRBJ1-5	CASSRTLGPPNQPQHF	TGTGCCAGCAGCCGGACTTTGGGGCCCCCTAATCAGCCCCAGCATTTT
-	TRBV6-5	-	TRBJ2-2	CASSYFGGAPTGELFF	TGTGCCAGCAGTTACTTCGGGGGCGCACCCACCGGGGAGCTGTTTTTT
TRBD2	TRBV7-9	-	TRBJ2-1	CASSSMGLEEFF	TGTGCCAGCAGCTCAATGGGACTAGAGGAGTTCTTC
-	TRBV5-1	many	TRBJ1-4	CASSTGTNEKLFF	TGCGCCAGCAGCACGGGAACTAATGAAAAACTGTTTTTT
TRBD2	TRBV5-6	few	TRBJ2-2	CASSTLLAGTNTGELFF	TGTGCCAGCAGCACCTTACTAGCGGGGACGAACACCGGGGAGCTGTTTTTT
TRBD1	TRBV9	once	TRBJ2-2	CASSPPGQGSTGELFF	TGTGCCAGCAGCCCTCCGGGACAGGGGTCCACCGGGGAGCTGTTTTTT
TRBD2	TRBV20-1	-	TRBJ2-2	CSASTSGRATGELFF	TGCAGTGCTTCGACTAGCGGGAGGGCCACCGGGGAGCTGTTTTTT
TRBD1	TRBV7-2	-	TRBJ2-2	CAISSRTGANTGELFF	TGTGCCATCAGCTCAAGGACAGGGGCGAACACCGGGGAGCTGTTTTTT
-	TRBV6-5	-	TRBJ1-2	CASSYAIGAGGYTF	TGTGCCAGCAGTTACGCGATTGGGGCGGGGGGCTACACCTTC
TRBD1	TRBV28	-	TRBJ1-1	CASSPWTGLRDTEAFF	TGTGCCAGCAGTCCTTGGACAGGCCTAAGGGACACTGAAGCTTTCTTT
-	TRBV20-1	-	TRBJ2-1	CSTGPEYEQFF	TGCAGTACTGGGCCCGAGTATGAGCAGTTCTTC
TRBD2	TRBV7-8	few	TRBJ2-1	CASSLEAGTRPYNEQFF	TGTGCCAGCAGCTTAGAGGCCGGGACTAGGCCCTACAATGAGCAGTTCTTC
TRBD2	TRBV7-2	-	TRBJ2-3	CASSIGLAVDTQYF	TGTGCCAGCAGCATTGGACTAGCGGTGGATACGCAGTATTTT
-	TRBV5-1	-	TRBJ2-1	CASSLEGTPPGNEQFF	TGCGCCAGCAGCTTGGAGGGGACCCCCCCCGGTAATGAGCAGTTCTTC